This entry lists 23 T cell receptor beta chains sequenced from one sample in a study of CD8 T cells in Susac syndrome (dated by TCRdb to about 2019). Libraries were prepared through the immunoSEQ multiplex PCR assay. RNA was extracted with the RNeasy kit and roughly 0.45 to 1 ug was reverse transcribed using random hexamers. TCRdb reanalyzed the raw reads on its own, using fastp at Q25 for trimming and MiXCR for clone calling, and kept in-frame beta chains. For every CDR3 protein sequence, its rows merge into one entry that carries the most common genes and DNA. This sample has 65,000 to 85,000 distinct CDR3 sequences in its table, and approximately 94% of those were observed once. More than 0.4% of the sample is in the top ten clones. The sequenced material came from CD8+ T cells from PBMCs. The receptors shown here come from a human donor with Susac syndrome.

The chain recombines TRBV12-3 or TRBV12-4 with TRBJ1-1, with D possibly TRBD1 on 5 matching bases. The CDR3 loop spans 18 amino acids. V was trimmed by 5 bases and J by 4 bases, leaving 26 bases between them. DNA for the CDR3: TGTGCCAGCAGTAACCCCCTCGCAGGGCAGAGGGCAGGCACTGAAGCTTTCTTT. Its translation: CASSNPLAGQRAGTEAFF.

This rearrangement joins TRBV28 to TRBJ1-5; TRBD1 might be the D (5 bases). The CDR3 consists of 19 residues. Per the germline V gene, CDR1 is MDHEN and CDR2 is SYDVKM. The ends were cut back, 3 bases at V and 2 bases at J, with 23 bases in the middle. The CDR3 is CASSFWSGDVSYGNQPQHF. The CDR3 DNA is TGTGCCAGCAGTTTTTGGTCGGGGGACGTATCCTATGGCAATCAGCCCCAGCATTTT.

This rearrangement joins TRBV28 to TRBJ2-5; 15 bases line up with TRBD2. The CDR3 consists of 16 residues. Germline V gives CDR1 MDHEN, CDR2 SYDVKM. After removal of 5 bases from V and 2 bases from J, the junction contained 3 bases not matched to a gene. The CDR3 sequence is CASSAGTSGRQETQYF. In nucleotides, the CDR3 is TGTGCCAGCAGTGCCGGGACTAGCGGGAGGCAAGAGACCCAGTACTTC.

The chain uses TRBV12-3 or TRBV12-4 and TRBJ1-2, with D perhaps matching TRBD1 (5 bases). This CDR3 contains 13 residues. Trimming removed 1 base at V and 7 bases at J, with 10 bases between. The CDR3 protein is CASSLGTQVGYTF. CDR3 sequence (DNA): TGTGCCAGCAGTTTAGGGACACAAGTTGGCTACACCTTC.

The chain joins TRBV29-1 to TRBJ2-3; a possible D gene is TRBD2 (7 bases). Trimming removed 6 bases from V and 1 base from J, with 17 bases in between. The CDR3 has 15 residues. The germline gives CDR1 SQVTM, CDR2 ANQGSEA. As DNA, the CDR3 is TGCAGCGTCGAGAAGGGGGGGACCCGCACAGATACGCAGTATTTT. As protein: CSVEKGGTRTDTQYF.

The chain couples TRBV5-1 to TRBJ1-5, with D possibly being TRBD1 (6 bases). CDR3 length: 15 residues. Between the trimmed V and J ends, which lost 3 bases and 0 bases, there was a span of 10 bases. Germline V gene data show CDR1 as SGHRS and CDR2 as YFSETQ. The CDR3 sequence is CASSSEGGSNQPQHF. The CDR3 DNA reads as TGCGCCAGCAGCTCTGAGGGGGGTAGCAATCAGCCCCAGCATTTT.

The chain links TRBV15 to TRBJ2-1; tentatively, D is TRBD2 (6 bases). Germline loops: CDR1 LNHNV, CDR2 YYDKDF (reference sequence). The CDR3 runs to 20 residues. Trimming shortened V by 0 bases and J by 7 bases, and 28 bases separated the two germline ends. CDR3 residues: CATSRDSNPIAEGLLNEQFF. CDR3 nucleotides: TGTGCCACCAGCAGAGATTCCAACCCCATAGCGGAGGGGTTATTGAATGAGCAGTTCTTC.

The genes are TRBV20-1 and TRBJ1-2; D uncertain. The CDR3 has 13 residues. CDR1 DFQATT and CDR2 SNEGSKA come from the germline V gene (reference sequence). With 2 bases removed from V and 4 bases from J, the gap between germline ends came to 11 bases. DNA for the CDR3: TGCAGTGCTAGACAGGAGGATACCTATGGCTACACCTTC. Protein product: CSARQEDTYGYTF.

This chain joins TRBV3-1 and TRBJ2-5, with 12 bases aligning to TRBD2. This CDR3 spans 17 amino acids. The J segment lost 0 bases and the V segment lost 0 bases, leaving 2 bases of the junction unmatched. Germline V gene data show CDR1 as LGHDT and CDR2 as YNNKEL (reference sequence). The CDR3 loop is CASSQDRTSGDQETQYF. CDR3 DNA sequence: TGTGCCAGCAGCCAAGATAGGACTAGCGGGGACCAAGAGACCCAGTACTTC.

The chain carries TRBV20-1 and TRBJ1-1, with D perhaps TRBD1 (5 bases). The CDR3 length is 13 residues. Trimming took 6 bases from V and 2 from J, leaving 13 bases between them. CDR1 and CDR2 from the germline V gene are DFQATT and SNEGSKA (reference sequence). The CDR3 reads CSAEVGGNTEAFF. The CDR3 nucleotides are TGCAGTGCCGAAGTCGGGGGTAACACTGAAGCTTTCTTT.

The DNA for the CDR3 is TGTGCCAGCTCACCCAGACTAGCGGGAGGGGGCGGCGATGAGCAGTTCTTC. Translated: CASSPRLAGGGGDEQFF. This rearrangement joins TRBV18 to TRBJ2-1; 14 nucleotides agree with TRBD2. Trimming cost V 3 bases and J 8 bases; bases outside gene matches: 9. This CDR3 is 17 amino acids long. Germline assignment: CDR1 KGHSH and CDR2 LQKENI.

This chain uses TRBV7-2 with TRBJ1-2; D is unresolved. The CDR3 sequence is 12 residues long. Germline-derived CDR1 and CDR2 are SGHTA and FQGNSA. V lost 5 bases and J lost 4, with 8 bases in between. The CDR3 region has the DNA TGTGCCAGCAGCCGGACGGGCTATGGCTACACCTTC. Translated: CASSRTGYGYTF.

The chain combines TRBV9 with TRBJ2-3; D perhaps matches TRBD1 (6 bases). The CDR3 runs to 15 residues. V was cut by 4 bases and J by 4 bases, with 16 bases left in between. The germline V gene encodes CDR1 SGDLS and CDR2 YYNGEE. The CDR3, as DNA: TGTGCCAGCAGCATTCAGGGGACGAGCGCAGATACGCAGTATTTT. Translation gives CASSIQGTSADTQYF.

The J gene is TRBJ1-5, the V gene TRBV27, with TRBD1 matching 7 bases. The CDR3 sequence is 15 residues long. The J segment lost 4 bases and the V segment lost 6 bases, leaving 9 bases of the junction unmatched. The germline V gene encodes CDR1 MNHEY and CDR2 SMNVEV (reference sequence). For the CDR3, the DNA is TGTGCCAGCAGCCCCCGGGACAGAAGGAATCAGCCCCAGCATTTT. It is translated as CASSPRDRRNQPQHF.

The chain is built from TRBV3-1 and TRBJ2-1, with D uncertain. The germline CDR1 and CDR2 sequences are LGHDT and YNNKEL (reference sequence). The CDR3 runs to 17 residues. The germline V and J ends were trimmed by 4 bases and 0 bases, with 16 bases remaining between them. The CDR3 spells CASSPERASYSYNEQFF. The DNA of the CDR3 is TGTGCCAGCAGCCCAGAAAGGGCTTCTTACTCCTACAATGAGCAGTTCTTC.

The chain has TRBV19 and TRBJ2-5, with D perhaps TRBD1 or TRBD2 (6 bases each). V was shortened by 5 bases and J by 5 bases, with 39 bases between the two germline ends. In germline, CDR1 is LNHDA, CDR2 SQIVND (reference sequence). CDR3 length: 22 amino acids. CDR3 DNA: TGTGCCAGTAGTTCCCAAGGAACTCAGGGGCCGGGACTTAAGAAGAACAGGGAGACCCAGTACTTC. This codes for CASSSQGTQGPGLKKNRETQYF.

The chain joins TRBV27 to TRBJ1-5; the match to TRBD1 covers 7 bases. The germline gives CDR1 MNHEY, CDR2 SMNVEV (reference sequence). The CDR3 runs 15 residues. The V gene end was trimmed by 0 bases and the J gene end by 6 bases; junction bases not matched to a gene: 5. The CDR3 nucleotides read TGTGCCAGCAGTTTATCAGGGGGCGGAGGTCAGCCCCAGCATTTT. Translated, it gives CASSLSGGGGQPQHF.

The chain links TRBV7-9 to TRBJ2-1; D is possibly TRBD1 or TRBD2 (5 bases each). Looked up from germline, CDR1 is SEHNR and CDR2 is FQNEAQ (reference sequence). The CDR3 runs to 14 residues. V was pared by 3 bases and J by 8 bases, with 14 bases between. The CDR3 region is CASSLSAGRDEQFF. The CDR3 nucleotides read TGTGCCAGCAGCTTGAGCGCAGGGAGAGATGAGCAGTTCTTC.

The genes are TRBV28 and TRBJ1-1; D unresolved. Germline CDR1 MDHEN, CDR2 SYDVKM. V lost 10 bases to trimming and J lost 0 bases, with 12 bases between them. This CDR3 has 13 amino acids. The CDR3 sequence is CATITEMNTEAFF. For the CDR3, the DNA is TGTGCCACCATAACGGAGATGAACACTGAAGCTTTCTTT.

This clonotype was seen just once. This chain links TRBV3-1 with TRBJ1-5; D remains ambiguous. Germline CDR1 LGHDT, CDR2 YNNKEL (reference sequence). V gave up 0 bases and J gave up 6 bases, with 15 bases separating them. The CDR3 sequence is 16 residues long. CDR3 nucleotide sequence: TGTGCCAGCAGCCAAGAGGGATGGTCGCCCCCTCAGCCCCAGCATTTT. Encoded protein: CASSQEGWSPPQPQHF. Full variable domain (remainder filled in from reference TRBV3-1 and TRBJ1-5): DTAVSQTPKYLVTQMGNDKSIKCEQNLGHDTMYWYKQDSKKFLKIMFSYNNKELIINETVPNRFSPKSPDKAHLNLHINSLELGDSAVYFCASSQEGWSPPQPQHFGDGTRLSIL.

The V and J genes are TRBV20-1 and TRBJ1-5, with D tentatively TRBD1 (5 bases). CDR3 length: 16 amino acids. The V end was cut by 3 bases, the J end by 2 bases, with 17 bases between. CDR1 and CDR2 (germline): DFQATT, SNEGSKA (reference sequence). In DNA form, the CDR3 reads TGCAGTGCTAGCAGACAGAGACCTATGGGCAATCAGCCCCAGCATTTT. It yields the protein CSASRQRPMGNQPQHF.

The chain carries TRBV2 and TRBJ2-2; 8 nucleotides agree with TRBD2. The CDR3 covers 13 residues. After removal of 8 bases from V and 4 bases from J, the junction contained 3 bases not matched to a gene. CDR1 and CDR2 (germline): SNHLY, FYNNEI. The CDR3 sequence is CASGTRGTGELFF. Here the CDR3 DNA reads TGTGCCAGCGGGACTAGGGGCACCGGGGAGCTGTTTTTT.

This chain uses TRBV6-5 with TRBJ1-2, with a possible D match to TRBD1 (5 bases). Per the germline V gene, CDR1 is MNHEY and CDR2 is SVGAGI. CDR3 size: 13 residues. Trimming cost V 6 bases and J 8 bases, with 16 bases left between them. This chain's CDR3 is CASRKTGRGGYTF. CDR3 nucleotides: TGTGCCAGCAGGAAGACGGGGAGGGGAGGCTACACCTTC.